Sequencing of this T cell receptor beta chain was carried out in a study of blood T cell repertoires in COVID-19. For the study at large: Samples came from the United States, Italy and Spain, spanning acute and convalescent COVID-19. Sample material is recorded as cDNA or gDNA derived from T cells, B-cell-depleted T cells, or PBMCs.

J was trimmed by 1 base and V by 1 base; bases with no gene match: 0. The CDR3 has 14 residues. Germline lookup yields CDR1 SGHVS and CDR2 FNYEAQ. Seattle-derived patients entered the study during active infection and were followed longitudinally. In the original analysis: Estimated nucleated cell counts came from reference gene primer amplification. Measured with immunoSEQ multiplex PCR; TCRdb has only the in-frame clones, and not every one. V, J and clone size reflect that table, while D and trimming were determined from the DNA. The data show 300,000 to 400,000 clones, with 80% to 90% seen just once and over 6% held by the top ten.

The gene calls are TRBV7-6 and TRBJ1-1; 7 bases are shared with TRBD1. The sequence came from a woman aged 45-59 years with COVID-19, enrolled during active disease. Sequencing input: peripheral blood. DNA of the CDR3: TGTGCCAGCAGCTTAGGGACAGGGAACACTGAAGCTTTCTTT. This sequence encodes CASSLGTGNTEAFF.